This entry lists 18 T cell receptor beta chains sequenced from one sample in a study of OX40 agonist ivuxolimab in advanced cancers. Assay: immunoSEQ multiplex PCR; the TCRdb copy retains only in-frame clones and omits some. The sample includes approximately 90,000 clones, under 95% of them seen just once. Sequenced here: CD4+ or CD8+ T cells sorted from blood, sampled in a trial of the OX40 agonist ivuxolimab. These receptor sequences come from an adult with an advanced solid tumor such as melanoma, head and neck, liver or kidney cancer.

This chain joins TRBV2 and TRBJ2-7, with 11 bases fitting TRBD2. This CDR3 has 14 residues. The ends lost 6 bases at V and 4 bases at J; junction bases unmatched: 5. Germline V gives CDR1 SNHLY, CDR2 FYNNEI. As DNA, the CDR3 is TGTGCCAGCAGGGCGACTAGCGGGGTGTACGAGCAGTACTTC. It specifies CASRATSGVYEQYF.

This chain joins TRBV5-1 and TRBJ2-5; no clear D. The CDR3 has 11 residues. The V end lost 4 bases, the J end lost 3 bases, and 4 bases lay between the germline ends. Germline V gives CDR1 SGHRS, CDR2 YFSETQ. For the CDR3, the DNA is TGCGCCAGCAGCACAGAAGAGACCCAGTACTTC. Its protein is CASSTEETQYF. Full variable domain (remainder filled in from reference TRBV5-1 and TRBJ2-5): KAGVTQTPRYLIKTRGQQVTLSCSPISGHRSVSWYQQTPGQGLQFLFEYFSETQRNKGNFPGRFSGRQFSNSRSEMNVSTLELGDSALYLCASSTEETQYFGPGTRLLVL.

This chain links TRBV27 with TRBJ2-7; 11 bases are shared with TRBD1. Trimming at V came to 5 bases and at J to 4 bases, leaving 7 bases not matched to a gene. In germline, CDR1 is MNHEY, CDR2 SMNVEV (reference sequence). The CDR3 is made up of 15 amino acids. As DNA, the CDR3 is TGTGCCAGCAGTCTAGGACAGGGGGCTTTTTACGAGCAGTACTTC. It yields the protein CASSLGQGAFYEQYF.

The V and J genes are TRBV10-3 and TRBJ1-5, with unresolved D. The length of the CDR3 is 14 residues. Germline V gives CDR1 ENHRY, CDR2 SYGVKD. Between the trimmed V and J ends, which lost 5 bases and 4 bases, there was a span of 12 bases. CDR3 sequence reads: CAISQAQFNQPQHF. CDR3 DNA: TGTGCCATCAGTCAGGCGCAGTTTAATCAGCCCCAGCATTTT.

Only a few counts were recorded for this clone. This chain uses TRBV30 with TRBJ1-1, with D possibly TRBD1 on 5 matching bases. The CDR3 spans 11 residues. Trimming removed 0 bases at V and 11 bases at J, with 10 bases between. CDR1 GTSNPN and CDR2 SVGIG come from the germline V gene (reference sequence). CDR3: CAWSVGGNAFF. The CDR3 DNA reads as TGTGCCTGGAGTGTGGGGGGGAATGCTTTCTTT.

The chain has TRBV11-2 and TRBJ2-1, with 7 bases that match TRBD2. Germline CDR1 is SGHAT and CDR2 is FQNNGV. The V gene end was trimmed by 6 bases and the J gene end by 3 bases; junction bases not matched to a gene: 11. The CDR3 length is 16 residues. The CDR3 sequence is CASRSGLADDYNEQFF. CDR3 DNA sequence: TGTGCCAGCAGGTCGGGTCTAGCGGATGACTACAATGAGCAGTTCTTC.

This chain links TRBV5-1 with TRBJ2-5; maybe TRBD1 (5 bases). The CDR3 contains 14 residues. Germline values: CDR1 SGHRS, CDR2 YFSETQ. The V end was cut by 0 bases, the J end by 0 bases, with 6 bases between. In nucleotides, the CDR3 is TGCGCCAGCAGCTTGGGACAGTACCAAGAGACCCAGTACTTC. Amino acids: CASSLGQYQETQYF.

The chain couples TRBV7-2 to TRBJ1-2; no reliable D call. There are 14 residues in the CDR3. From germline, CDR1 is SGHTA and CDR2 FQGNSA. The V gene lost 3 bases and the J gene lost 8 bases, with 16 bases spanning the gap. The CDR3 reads CASSFSFARTGYTF. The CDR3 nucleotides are TGTGCCAGCAGCTTCTCGTTTGCGCGAACGGGCTACACCTTC. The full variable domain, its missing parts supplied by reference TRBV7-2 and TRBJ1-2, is GAGVSQSPSNKVTEKGKDVELRCDPISGHTALYWYRQSLGQGLEFLIYFQGNSAPDKSGLPSDRFSAERTGGSVSTLTIQRTQQEDSAVYLCASSFSFARTGYTFGSGTRLTVV.

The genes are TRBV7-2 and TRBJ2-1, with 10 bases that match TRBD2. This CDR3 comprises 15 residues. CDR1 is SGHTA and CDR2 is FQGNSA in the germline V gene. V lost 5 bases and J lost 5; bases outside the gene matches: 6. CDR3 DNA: TGTGCCAGCAGCCAGACCACTAGCGGGAACAATGAGCAGTTCTTC. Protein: CASSQTTSGNNEQFF.

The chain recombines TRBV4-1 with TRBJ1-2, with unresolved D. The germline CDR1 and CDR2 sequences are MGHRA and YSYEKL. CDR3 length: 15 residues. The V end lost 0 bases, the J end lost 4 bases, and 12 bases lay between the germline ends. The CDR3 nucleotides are TGCGCCAGCAGCCAAGACGTTGCGGGCGTCTATGGCTACACCTTC. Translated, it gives CASSQDVAGVYGYTF.

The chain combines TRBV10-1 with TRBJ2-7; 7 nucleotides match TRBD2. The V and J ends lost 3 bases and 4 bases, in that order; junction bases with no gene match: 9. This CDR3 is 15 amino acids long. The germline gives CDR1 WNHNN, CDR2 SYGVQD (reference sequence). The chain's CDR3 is CASSEGLGGLYEQYF. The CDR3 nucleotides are TGCGCCAGCAGTGAAGGACTAGGAGGGCTTTACGAGCAGTACTTC.

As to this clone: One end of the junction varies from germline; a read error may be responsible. This CDR3 is CASSEGQDNYGYTF. The CDR3 nucleotides are TGTGCCAGCAGCGAAGGACAGGATAACTATGGCTACACCTTC. This chain connects TRBV2 to TRBJ1-2; 7 positions agree with TRBD1. This CDR3 contains 14 residues. The germline CDR1 and CDR2 sequences are SNHLY and FYNNEI. Complete variable domain (other parts from reference TRBV2 and TRBJ1-2): EPEVTQTPSHQVTQMGQEVILRCVPISNHLYFYWYRQILGQKVEFLVSFYNNEISEKSEIFDDQFSVERPDGSNFTLKIRSTKLEDSAMYFCASSEGQDNYGYTFGSGTRLTVV.

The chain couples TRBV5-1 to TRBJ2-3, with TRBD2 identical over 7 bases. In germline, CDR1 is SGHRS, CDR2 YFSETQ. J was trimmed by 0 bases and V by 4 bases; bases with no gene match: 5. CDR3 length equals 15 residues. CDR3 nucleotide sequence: TGCGCCAGCAGCCCACCTAGCGGCAGCACAGATACGCAGTATTTT. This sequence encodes CASSPPSGSTDTQYF.

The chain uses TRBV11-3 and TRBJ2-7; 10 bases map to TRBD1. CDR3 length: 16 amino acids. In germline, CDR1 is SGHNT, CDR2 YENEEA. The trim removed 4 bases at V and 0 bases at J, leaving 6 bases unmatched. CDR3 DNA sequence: TGTGCCAGCAGCTCCGGGACAGGGGTGAGCTCCTACGAGCAGTACTTC. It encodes CASSSGTGVSSYEQYF.

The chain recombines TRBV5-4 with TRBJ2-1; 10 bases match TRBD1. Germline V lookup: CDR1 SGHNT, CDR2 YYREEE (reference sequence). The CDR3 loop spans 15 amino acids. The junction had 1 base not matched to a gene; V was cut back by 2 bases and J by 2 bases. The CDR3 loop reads CASSFDRGPYNEQFF. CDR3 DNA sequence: TGTGCCAGCAGCTTCGACAGGGGGCCCTACAATGAGCAGTTCTTC.

The CDR3 is CASSLALERYNEQFF. Here the CDR3 DNA reads TGTGCCAGCAGCTTAGCTCTAGAGAGGTACAATGAGCAGTTCTTC. The rearrangement uses TRBV7-2 and TRBJ2-1; D not resolved. The CDR3 runs 15 residues. The germline gives CDR1 SGHTA, CDR2 FQGNSA. V was clipped by 0 bases and J by 4 bases, with 10 bases between them.

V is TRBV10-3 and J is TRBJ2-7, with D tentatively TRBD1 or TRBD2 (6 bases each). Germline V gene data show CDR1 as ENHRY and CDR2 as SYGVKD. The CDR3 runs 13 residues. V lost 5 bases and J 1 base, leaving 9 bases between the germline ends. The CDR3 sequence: CAISRGGSYEQYF. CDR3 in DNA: TGTGCCATCAGTCGAGGGGGGTCCTACGAGCAGTACTTC.

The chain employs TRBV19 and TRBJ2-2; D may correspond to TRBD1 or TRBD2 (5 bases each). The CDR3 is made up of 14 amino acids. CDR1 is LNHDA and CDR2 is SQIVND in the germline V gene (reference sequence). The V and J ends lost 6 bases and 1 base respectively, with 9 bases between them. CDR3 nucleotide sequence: TGTGCCAGTAGCCTGGGGGTGAACACCGGGGAGCTGTTTTTT. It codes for CASSLGVNTGELFF.